This T cell receptor beta chain was identified in a study of blood T cell repertoires in COVID-19. Study-wide background: COVID-19 samples, acute and convalescent, were from the United States, Italy and Spain. Nucleic acid was either cDNA or gDNA, and it came from T cells, B-cell-depleted T cells, or PBMCs.

In the original processing: From reference gene primer amplification, estimates of nucleated cell counts were derived. The assay was immunoSEQ multiplex PCR, and TCRdb's table has in-frame clones only and misses some. That table gives V, J and clone size, and the DNA gave D and trimming. In the table there are about 160,000 clones, roughly four fifths of which are singletons. The junction had 11 bases not matched to a gene; V was cut back by 8 bases and J by 4 bases. The CDR3 totals 15 residues. Germline V gene sequence: CDR1 ENHRY, CDR2 SYGVKD. The chain links TRBV10-3 to TRBJ1-5, with 7 nucleotides matching TRBD1. The clonotype comes from a woman older than 75 with acute or convalescent COVID-19. Sequenced sample: peripheral blood. CDR3 nucleotides: TGTGCCATCGCGGAGGAGGGGGCCACGAATCAGCCCCAGCATTTT. As protein: CAIAEEGATNQPQHF.